The sample holds a few counts of the clone carrying this T cell receptor (beta chain). As yet, its antigen is unknown. A junction end diverges from the germline sequence, so it may reflect a read error. The data were obtained in a study of T cells in Graves' hyperthyroidism and ophthalmopathy. Study results and caveats: Most thyroid-expanded clonotypes above 0.001 were also found in blood.

Amplified regions were TCR beta CDR3 sequences from RNA transcripts. A set of HTBI primers served as the primers for a first-round RT-PCR of the TCR CDR3. TCRdb reanalysed the multiplex PCR reads using MiXCR and keeps one entry per CDR3 protein. The sample records 500,000 to 600,000 distinct CDR3 sequences, about 46% being singletons. The CDR3 has 14 residues. Per the germline V gene, CDR1 is DFQATT and CDR2 is SNEGSKA (reference sequence). Criteria for exclusion of patients were uncontrolled infection, other autoimmune disease, pregnancy or lactation. The V and J genes are TRBV20-1 and TRBJ1-3; D unclear. The sequenced material came from peripheral blood or thyroid tissue (not recorded which). The TCR was taken from an adult woman with Graves' disease, either hyperthyroidism or ophthalmopathy (not recorded which). Here the CDR3 reads CSAKRLISGNTIYF. The CDR3 DNA sequence: TGCAGCGCTAAGCGGCTGATCTCTGGAAACACCATATATTTT.